The next 30 T cell receptor beta chains were all read from a single sample in a study of blood T cells in healthy people across ages. A second PCR of about 7 to 12 cycles used a sample-barcoded 5' primer and a J-beta primer mix. Using its own MiXCR run on the 5' RACE reads, TCRdb lists one record per CDR3 protein. The table records about 1.4 million distinct CDR3 sequences, roughly 60% of them present only once. Sequencing was done on a sample of blood. The receptors were sampled from a man between 18 and 35 years old in good health.

The V gene is TRBV2, the J gene TRBJ2-5; TRBD1 is a possible D gene (5 bases). Gene TRBJ2-7 matches the end of the DNA better, so the J call may be wrong. CDR3 length equals 14 residues. Germline V lookup: CDR1 SNHLY, CDR2 FYNNEI. CDR3 DNA: TGTGCCAGCAATGTTAGGGGCGGTACCTACGAGCAGTACTTC. As protein: CASNVRGGTYEQYF.

The V call is TRBV6-5, the J call TRBJ2-4, with a possible D match to TRBD2 (6 bases). Matching the DNA end better, TRBJ2-7 makes the J call doubtful. The CDR3 spans 15 residues. Germline lookup yields CDR1 MNHEY and CDR2 SVGAGI. CDR3 sequence (DNA): TGTGCCAGCACCTTCTTTGGGGGGATCGCCTACGAGCAGTACTTC. This gives the protein CASTFFGGIAYEQYF.

This clonotype was recorded a few times. The V call is TRBV27, the J call TRBJ2-3; perhaps TRBD2 as D (6 bases). From germline, CDR1 is MNHEY and CDR2 SMNVEV (reference sequence). Trimming took off 5 bases at V and 2 bases at J, with 20 bases between the two ends. There are 17 residues in the CDR3. The CDR3 sequence: CASSPTGTPTHTDTQYF. Here the CDR3 DNA reads TGTGCCAGCAGTCCCACCGGGACTCCGACCCACACAGATACGCAGTATTTT.

This clonotype was detected only a few times. V usage is TRBV5-1 and J usage is TRBJ2-1, with 7 bases aligning to TRBD2. The CDR3 contains 15 residues. Germline CDR1 and CDR2: SGHRS and YFSETQ. Losses at the gene ends were 0 bases for V and 7 bases for J; bases not matched to a gene: 7. The CDR3 spells CASSLAEAGLNEQFF. The CDR3 nucleotides are TGCGCCAGCAGCTTGGCGGAAGCGGGACTAAATGAGCAGTTCTTC. The entire variable domain, with the rest obtained from reference TRBV5-1 and TRBJ2-1, is as follows: KAGVTQTPRYLIKTRGQQVTLSCSPISGHRSVSWYQQTPGQGLQFLFEYFSETQRNKGNFPGRFSGRQFSNSRSEMNVSTLELGDSALYLCASSLAEAGLNEQFFGPGTRLTVL.

J is TRBJ1-5 and V is TRBV6-6, with 12 bases that match TRBD1. There are 15 residues in the CDR3. The germline CDR1 and CDR2 sequences are MNHNY and SVGAGI (reference sequence). V gave up 6 bases and J gave up 3 bases; unmatched junction bases: 3. The CDR3 DNA reads TGTGCCAGCAGCCGGGACAGGGGGCTCAATCAGCCCCAGCATTTT. Its translation: CASSRDRGLNQPQHF.

The rearrangement uses TRBV7-9 and TRBJ1-2; TRBD1 matches 7 bases. The CDR3 loop spans 14 amino acids. CDR1 and CDR2 (germline): SEHNR, FQNEAQ (reference sequence). The V segment lost 5 bases and the J segment 4 bases; nucleotides outside the gene matches: 7. The CDR3 loop is CASSTQTGIYGYTF. CDR3 nucleotide sequence: TGTGCCAGCAGCACCCAGACAGGGATCTATGGCTACACCTTC.

In its sample, this clonotype was seen once. The chain employs TRBV20-1 and TRBJ2-5, with TRBD2 as a possible D gene (7 bases). V dropped 0 bases and J dropped 5 bases, with 16 bases sitting between them. There are 15 residues in the CDR3. Germline-derived CDR1 and CDR2 are DFQATT and SNEGSKA (reference sequence). The CDR3 loop is CSARDARGPDETQYF. DNA for the CDR3: TGCAGTGCTAGAGATGCGCGGGGGCCGGACGAGACCCAGTACTTC.

The chain carries TRBV7-9 and TRBJ2-3; 8 bases match TRBD2. This CDR3 contains 15 residues. The V and J ends lost 3 bases and 5 bases, in that order; junction bases with no gene match: 7. Looked up from germline, CDR1 is SEHNR and CDR2 is FQNEAQ (reference sequence). The CDR3 nucleotides read TGTGCCAGCAGCTTTATAACGGGAGGGGAAGATACGCAGTATTTT. The encoded protein is CASSFITGGEDTQYF.

The chain recombines TRBV5-1 with TRBJ2-1, with D possibly TRBD1 on 6 matching bases. This CDR3 contains 14 residues. Germline assignment: CDR1 SGHRS and CDR2 YFSETQ. V lost 2 bases to trimming and J lost 10 bases, with 16 bases between them. The CDR3, as DNA: TGCGCCAGCAGCTTAAAGACTTCCACAGGGGAGCAGTTCTTC. Its translation: CASSLKTSTGEQFF.

V and J are TRBV10-2 and TRBJ2-3; 8 bases line up with TRBD2. Germline CDR1 WSHSY, CDR2 SAAADI. The CDR3 loop spans 18 amino acids. J lost 8 bases, V lost 2 bases, and 18 bases had no gene match. The CDR3 bases are TGCGCCAGCAGTGAGGTAGTCGGACGTAGTAGCGGGGACCCTACGCAGTATTTT. Amino acid sequence: CASSEVVGRSSGDPTQYF.

This clonotype has a single count. V is TRBV11-2 and J is TRBJ2-5, with TRBD1 as a possible D gene (6 bases). Germline CDR1 is SGHAT and CDR2 is FQNNGV. The CDR3 is 16 amino acids. Trimming stripped 3 bases from V and 1 base from J, with 15 bases between. Written as DNA, the CDR3 is TGTGCCAGCAGCTTTTACCCAGGGGCCCGCCAAGAGACCCAGTACTTC. Amino acids: CASSFYPGARQETQYF.

The rearrangement uses TRBV27 and TRBJ2-1; D is undetermined. The CDR3 sequence is 10 residues long. Looked up from germline, CDR1 is MNHEY and CDR2 is SMNVEV (reference sequence). Trimming took 4 bases from V and 9 from J, leaving 4 bases between them. CDR3 coding DNA: TGTGCCAGCAGTTGGCCTGAGCAGTTCTTC. As protein: CASSWPEQFF.

V is TRBV10-3 and J is TRBJ2-5, with D possibly matching TRBD2 (6 bases). The CDR3 spans 15 residues. Germline V lookup: CDR1 ENHRY, CDR2 SYGVKD. The V gene lost 8 bases and the J gene lost 0 bases, with 16 bases spanning the gap. This CDR3 reads CAIGGPEGYQETQYF. Here the CDR3 DNA reads TGTGCCATCGGTGGTCCGGAGGGGTACCAAGAGACCCAGTACTTC.

The chain recombines TRBV20-1 with TRBJ1-1; tentative D call: TRBD1 (6 bases). CDR1 DFQATT and CDR2 SNEGSKA come from the germline V gene (reference sequence). The CDR3 loop spans 12 amino acids. V lost 6 bases, J lost 3 bases, and 11 bases lay in between. The CDR3 spells CSAAQGYTEAFF. CDR3 sequence (DNA): TGCAGTGCCGCACAGGGATACACTGAAGCTTTCTTT.

Comments on this clonotype: The junction differs from germline at one of its ends, possibly a read error. The chain joins TRBV4-1 to TRBJ1-2, with D tentatively TRBD1 (6 bases). The CDR3 is 14 residues long. Per germline, CDR1 MGHRA and CDR2 YSYEKL. The CDR3 sequence: CASSQADRFYGHTF. The CDR3 DNA sequence: TGCGCCAGCAGCCAAGCAGACAGGTTCTATGGCCACACCTTC.

This clonotype has a single count. V gene TRBV4-2 combines with J gene TRBJ2-7; TRBD1 agrees at 10 bases. The germline CDR1 and CDR2 sequences are LGHNA and YNFKEQ. The J segment lost 4 bases and the V segment lost 3 bases, leaving 6 bases of the junction unmatched. The CDR3 runs to 15 residues. The CDR3 region is CASSHRTGGIYEQYF. The CDR3 bases are TGTGCCAGCAGCCATAGGACAGGGGGTATTTACGAGCAGTACTTC.

This clonotype is a singleton in its sample. This chain joins TRBV28 and TRBJ1-1; D call uncertain. V lost 1 base to trimming and J lost 3 bases, with 15 bases between them. The length of the CDR3 is 16 residues. Germline V gene sequence: CDR1 MDHEN, CDR2 SYDVKM. The CDR3 DNA reads TGTGCCAGCAGTTTATTTACCTCGCTCGGGGACACTGAAGCTTTCTTT. Residues: CASSLFTSLGDTEAFF.

The rearrangement joins TRBV27 to TRBJ2-1, with TRBD1 as a possible D gene (5 bases). This CDR3 comprises 12 residues. Germline assignment: CDR1 MNHEY and CDR2 SMNVEV (reference sequence). V lost 6 bases to trimming and J lost 6 bases, with 9 bases between them. The CDR3, as DNA: TGTGCCAGCAGGGGGCCAGTCAATGAGCAGTTCTTC. Its protein product is CASRGPVNEQFF.

The V gene is TRBV20-1, the J gene TRBJ2-1, with TRBD2 matching over 12 bases. The CDR3 consists of 15 residues. J lost 7 bases, V lost 3 bases, and 7 bases had no gene match. The V gene's germline CDR1 is DFQATT and CDR2 SNEGSKA (reference sequence). CDR3 in amino acids: CSARALLAGGNEQFF. CDR3 DNA sequence: TGCAGTGCTAGGGCACTACTAGCGGGGGGAAATGAGCAGTTCTTC.

This clonotype was counted a few times. The chain carries TRBV27 and TRBJ2-6, with D unclear. Germline CDR1 reads MNHEY; CDR2 reads SMNVEV (reference sequence). V dropped 1 base and J dropped 2 bases, with 6 bases sitting between them. There are 15 residues in the CDR3. The DNA for the CDR3 is TGTGCCAGCAGTTTATGGGGTACTGGGGCCAACGTCCTGACTTTC. Its translation: CASSLWGTGANVLTF. The variable domain in full, with the rest retrieved from reference TRBV27 and TRBJ2-6, is EAQVTQNPRYLITVTGKKLTVTCSQNMNHEYMSWYRQDPGLGLRQIYYSMNVEVTDKGDVPEGYKVSRKEKRNFPLILESPSPNQTSLYFCASSLWGTGANVLTFGAGSRLTVL.

The CDR3: CASSLGRAEWPYEQYF. The CDR3 DNA follows: TGTGCCAGCAGTTTGGGGAGGGCGGAGTGGCCCTACGAGCAGTACTTC. This rearrangement joins TRBV12-3 or TRBV12-4 to TRBJ2-7, with 7 bases that match TRBD2. With V trimmed by 3 bases and J by 2 bases, 10 bases remained unmatched. The CDR3 runs to 16 residues.

In DNA form, the CDR3 reads TGTGCCAGCAGTTTAGCGCTTAAAGCGGCGGTACGCTACGAGCAGTACTTC. It translates to CASSLALKAAVRYEQYF. The rearrangement uses TRBV12-3 or TRBV12-4 and TRBJ2-7, with D tentatively TRBD2 (5 bases). V lost 0 bases and J 3 bases, leaving 18 bases between the germline ends. The CDR3 has 17 residues.

There are a few counts of this clonotype. The chain carries TRBV15 and TRBJ2-6; no firm D call. The CDR3 covers 15 residues. Germline loops: CDR1 LNHNV, CDR2 YYDKDF (reference sequence). V lost 4 bases and J lost 3, with 10 bases in between. The CDR3 nucleotides read TGTGCCACCAGCAAGATTTGGGGTGGGGCCAACGTCCTGACTTTC. Translating gives CATSKIWGGANVLTF.

The rearrangement joins TRBV4-2 to TRBJ2-1, with 12 bases matching TRBD2. CDR3 size: 15 residues. Germline V CDR1 and CDR2: LGHNA, YNFKEQ. V gave up 6 bases and J gave up 10 bases; unmatched junction bases: 10. The CDR3 coding sequence is TGTGCCAGCAGTATTGGACTAGCGGGGACCACCGAGCAGTTCTTC. It specifies CASSIGLAGTTEQFF.

The DNA for the CDR3 is TGTGCCAGCAGCCAAGTTGGGGGGTCCCCCTCTGGGGCCAACGTCCTGACTTTC. It translates to CASSQVGGSPSGANVLTF. The chain employs TRBV4-2 and TRBJ2-6, with a possible D match to TRBD2 (6 bases). The CDR3 contains 18 residues. Germline V gene lookup returns CDR1 LGHNA and CDR2 YNFKEQ. V lost 1 base and J lost 0, with 13 bases in between.

The rearrangement links TRBV20-1 to TRBJ2-3; no definite D call. Germline V gene data show CDR1 as DFQATT and CDR2 as SNEGSKA (reference sequence). The CDR3 is 17 amino acids. Trimming cost V 4 bases and J 2 bases, with 22 bases left between them. The CDR3 nucleotides are TGCAGTGCTACCACCTTGTATGGAAGTACCAACACAGATACGCAGTATTTT. Its translation is CSATTLYGSTNTDTQYF.

This chain joins TRBV3-1 and TRBJ2-5, with a weak D call TRBD1 (5 bases). Germline assignment: CDR1 LGHDT and CDR2 YNNKEL (reference sequence). The CDR3 totals 13 residues. V gave up 0 bases and J gave up 6 bases, with 8 bases separating them. CDR3 bases: TGTGCCAGCAGCCAAGATAGGGGTCAGACCCAGTACTTC. Translated: CASSQDRGQTQYF.

This rearrangement joins TRBV20-1 to TRBJ2-1; D remains ambiguous. The CDR3 is 13 residues long. V lost 3 bases to trimming and J lost 0 bases, with 6 bases between them. Germline CDR1 is DFQATT and CDR2 is SNEGSKA (reference sequence). CDR3 sequence reads: CSASAGSYNEQFF. The CDR3 DNA is TGCAGTGCTAGCGCAGGCTCCTACAATGAGCAGTTCTTC.

The J gene is TRBJ2-4, the V gene TRBV4-1; D ambiguous. With the DNA end fitting TRBJ2-5 better, the J assignment may be wrong. The CDR3 contains 15 residues. Germline CDR1 and CDR2: MGHRA and YSYEKL. The CDR3 nucleotides are TGCGCCAGCAGCCAAGTACCAGCGTACCAAGAGACCCAGTACTTC. Translation: CASSQVPAYQETQYF.

The chain carries TRBV20-1 and TRBJ2-7, with D unresolved. Per the germline V gene, CDR1 is DFQATT and CDR2 is SNEGSKA (reference sequence). V lost 0 bases and J lost 2, with 5 bases in between. The length of the CDR3 is 12 residues. The DNA for the CDR3 is TGCAGTGCTAGAGAGGCAGCCTACGAGCAGTACTTC. This encodes CSAREAAYEQYF.